This is a list of T cell receptor beta chains from one sample in a study of T-cell memory formation after mild COVID-19. In TCRdb, the 5' RACE reads were re-called with MiXCR into one record per CDR3 protein. The sample lists 500,000 to 650,000 distinct CDR3 sequences, about 20% occurring once. The sample taken for sequencing was PBMCs or a T cell subset sorted from them (not recorded which). The receptors here all came from an adult woman who had mild COVID-19 (a few samples of this study predate the infection). Cell type and time point are not known. The CDR3 runs from the conserved cysteine through the conserved F or W. D genes are given only for firm matches. Clone size, where shown, is once, few, many, or a class for clones that have expanded.

j_call	v_call	clone_size	d_call	cdr3_length	cdr3_nt	cdr3_aa
TRBJ2-2	TRBV24-1	-	-	15	TGTGCCACCAGTGATGGGGGGAGAATAACCGGGGAGCTGTTTTTT	CATSDGGRITGELFF
TRBJ2-5	TRBV10-3	few	TRBD1	14	TGTGCCATCTCGGGACAGGGGCCCGAAGAGACCCAGTACTTC	CAISGQGPEETQYF
TRBJ2-3	TRBV4-3	few	-	17	TGCGCCAGCAGCCAAGAGTCCAATCAGGGGAGCACAGATACGCAGTATTTT	CASSQESNQGSTDTQYF
TRBJ2-1	TRBV7-7	few	TRBD1	14	TGTGCTAGCAGCTTAGGGACAGGGGCTACCGAGCAGTTCTTC	CASSLGTGATEQFF
TRBJ1-2	TRBV18	few	-	14	TGTGCCAGCTCACCACTACGGGACGACTATGGCTACACCTTC	CASSPLRDDYGYTF
TRBJ2-3	TRBV19	-	-	14	TGTGCCAGTAGTTTACACAGGAGCACAGATACGCAGTATTTT	CASSLHRSTDTQYF
TRBJ2-7	TRBV7-2	-	TRBD2	15	TGTGCCAGCAGCTTACCTAGCGGGGGTAACTACGAGCAGTACTTC	CASSLPSGGNYEQYF
TRBJ2-7	TRBV7-9	few	TRBD1	16	TGTGCCAGCAGCTCGAAGGACAGGAGGAACTGGGACGAGCAGTACTTC	CASSSKDRRNWDEQYF
TRBJ2-3	TRBV9	few	TRBD2	16	TGTGCCAGCAGCGTAGTTAGCGGGGGGCAAACAGATACGCAGTATTTT	CASSVVSGGQTDTQYF
TRBJ1-5	TRBV30	many	-	14	TGTGCCTGGAACGGTAGACAGGGCAATCAGCCCCAGCATTTT	CAWNGRQGNQPQHF
TRBJ1-1	TRBV9	few	-	13	TGTGCCAGCTCAGAGGCGCCGATCACTGAAGCTTTCTTT	CASSEAPITEAFF
TRBJ2-5	TRBV20-1	-	TRBD1	12	TGCAGTGCCCCGACAGGGCGAGAGACCCAGTACTTC	CSAPTGRETQYF
TRBJ1-4	TRBV24-1	-	TRBD1	13	TGTGCCGCCCAACGGACAGGGCACGAAAAACTGTTTTTT	CAAQRTGHEKLFF
TRBJ1-1	TRBV12-3/TRBV12-4	-	-	15	TGTGCCAGCAGTTTTGCACCTCCCATGAACACTGAAGCTTTCTTT	CASSFAPPMNTEAFF
TRBJ2-6	TRBV6-6	-	-	17	TGTGCCAGCACCAAGAGCCTAGGGGTCTCTGGGGCCAACGTCCTGACTTTC	CASTKSLGVSGANVLTF